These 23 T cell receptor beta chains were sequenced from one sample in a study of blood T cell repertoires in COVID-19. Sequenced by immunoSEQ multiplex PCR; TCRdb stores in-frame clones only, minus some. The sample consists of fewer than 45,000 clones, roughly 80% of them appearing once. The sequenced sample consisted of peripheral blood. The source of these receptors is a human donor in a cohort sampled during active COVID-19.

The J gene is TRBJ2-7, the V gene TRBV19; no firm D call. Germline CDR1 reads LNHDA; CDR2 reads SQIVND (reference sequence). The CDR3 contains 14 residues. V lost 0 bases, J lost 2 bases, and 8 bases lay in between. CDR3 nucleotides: TGTGCCAGTAGTATAGAGGGCAGGCCCTACGAGCAGTACTTC. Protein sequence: CASSIEGRPYEQYF. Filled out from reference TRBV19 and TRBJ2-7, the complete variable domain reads DGGITQSPKYLFRKEGQNVTLSCEQNLNHDAMYWYRQDPGQGLRLIYYSQIVNDFQKGDIAEGYSVSREKKESFPLTVTSAQKNPTAFYLCASSIEGRPYEQYFGPGTRLTVT.

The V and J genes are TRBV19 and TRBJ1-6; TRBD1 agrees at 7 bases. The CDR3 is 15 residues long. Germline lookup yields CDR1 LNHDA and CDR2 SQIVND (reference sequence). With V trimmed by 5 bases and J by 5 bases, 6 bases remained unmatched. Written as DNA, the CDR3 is TGTGCCAGTAGTCCAAAACAGGGGAATAATTCACCCCTCCACTTT. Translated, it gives CASSPKQGNNSPLHF.

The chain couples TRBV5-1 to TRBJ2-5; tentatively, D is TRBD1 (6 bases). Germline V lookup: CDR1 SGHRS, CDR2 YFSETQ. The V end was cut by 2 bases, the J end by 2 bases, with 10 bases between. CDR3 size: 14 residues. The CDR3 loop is CASSLSDSQETQYF. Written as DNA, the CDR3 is TGCGCCAGCAGCTTATCGGACAGTCAAGAGACCCAGTACTTC. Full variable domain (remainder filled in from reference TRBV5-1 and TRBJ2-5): KAGVTQTPRYLIKTRGQQVTLSCSPISGHRSVSWYQQTPGQGLQFLFEYFSETQRNKGNFPGRFSGRQFSNSRSEMNVSTLELGDSALYLCASSLSDSQETQYFGPGTRLLVL.

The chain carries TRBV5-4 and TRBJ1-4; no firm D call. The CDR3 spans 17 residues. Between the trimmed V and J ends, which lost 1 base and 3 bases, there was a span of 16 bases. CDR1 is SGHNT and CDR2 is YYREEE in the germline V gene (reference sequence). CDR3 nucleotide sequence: TGTGCCAGCAGCTTGAACGGTCCTGGGGAGGCTAATGAAAAACTGTTTTTT. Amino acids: CASSLNGPGEANEKLFF.

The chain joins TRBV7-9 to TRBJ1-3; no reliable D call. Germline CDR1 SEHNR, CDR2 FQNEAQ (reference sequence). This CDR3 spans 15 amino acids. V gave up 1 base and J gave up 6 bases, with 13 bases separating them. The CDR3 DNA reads TGTGCCAGCAGCTTAGTCCTACCGGGTCTAAACACCATATATTTT. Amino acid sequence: CASSLVLPGLNTIYF.

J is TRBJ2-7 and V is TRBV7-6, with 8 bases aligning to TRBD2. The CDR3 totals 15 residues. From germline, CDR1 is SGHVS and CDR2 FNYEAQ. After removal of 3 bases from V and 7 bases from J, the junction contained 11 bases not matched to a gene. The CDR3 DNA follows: TGTGCCAGCAGCTTCAGCGGGAGCTCTTTGGATGAGCAGTACTTC. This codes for CASSFSGSSLDEQYF.

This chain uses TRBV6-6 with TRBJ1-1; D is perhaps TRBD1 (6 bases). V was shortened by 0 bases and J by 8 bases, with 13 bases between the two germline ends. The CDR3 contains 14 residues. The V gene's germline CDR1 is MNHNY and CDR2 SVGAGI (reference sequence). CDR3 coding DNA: TGTGCCAGCAGTTACTCGAATGAAGACAGGGAAGCTTTCTTT. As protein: CASSYSNEDREAFF.

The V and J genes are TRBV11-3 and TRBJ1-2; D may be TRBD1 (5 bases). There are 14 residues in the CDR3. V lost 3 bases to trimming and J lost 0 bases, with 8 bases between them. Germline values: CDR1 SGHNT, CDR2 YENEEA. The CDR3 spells CASSLTDANYGYTF. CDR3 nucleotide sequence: TGTGCCAGCAGCTTGACAGATGCTAACTATGGCTACACCTTC.

CDR3 DNA: TGTGCCAGCAGCTTACCCGCTTTAGGGCCAGGGCTATCTAACTATGGCTACACCTTC. This translates into CASSLPALGPGLSNYGYTF. The chain employs TRBV7-9 and TRBJ1-2, with D perhaps matching TRBD1 (5 bases). This CDR3 is 19 amino acids long. CDR1 is SEHNR, CDR2 FQNEAQ, per germline (reference sequence). V lost 2 bases and J lost 0, with 22 bases in between.

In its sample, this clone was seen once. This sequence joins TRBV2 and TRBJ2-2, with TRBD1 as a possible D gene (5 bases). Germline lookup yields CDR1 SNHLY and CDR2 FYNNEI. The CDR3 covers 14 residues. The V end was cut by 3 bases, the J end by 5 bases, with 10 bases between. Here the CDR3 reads CASSDQGSTGELFF. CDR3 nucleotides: TGTGCCAGCAGTGACCAGGGTTCAACCGGGGAGCTGTTTTTT.

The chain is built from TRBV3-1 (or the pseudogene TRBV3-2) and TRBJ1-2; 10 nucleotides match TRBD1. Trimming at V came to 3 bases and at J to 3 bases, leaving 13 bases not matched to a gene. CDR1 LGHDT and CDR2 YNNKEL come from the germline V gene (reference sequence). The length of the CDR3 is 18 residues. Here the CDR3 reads CASSQRDRGLGGDYGYTF. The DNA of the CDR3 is TGTGCCAGCAGCCAGAGAGACAGGGGGCTCGGAGGAGACTATGGCTACACCTTC.

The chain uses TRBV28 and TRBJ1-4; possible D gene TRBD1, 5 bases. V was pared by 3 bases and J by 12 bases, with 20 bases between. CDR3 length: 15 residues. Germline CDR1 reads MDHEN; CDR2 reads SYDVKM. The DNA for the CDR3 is TGTGCCAGCAGTTTTGGAGGGGCTACCGATTTGGAACTGTTTTTT. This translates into CASSFGGATDLELFF.

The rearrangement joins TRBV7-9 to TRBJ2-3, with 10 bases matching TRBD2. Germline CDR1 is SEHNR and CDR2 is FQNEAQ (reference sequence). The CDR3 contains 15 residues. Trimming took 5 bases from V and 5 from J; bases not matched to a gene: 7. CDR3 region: CASSKSGRGGDTQYF. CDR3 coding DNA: TGTGCCAGCAGCAAAAGCGGGAGGGGGGGAGATACGCAGTATTTT. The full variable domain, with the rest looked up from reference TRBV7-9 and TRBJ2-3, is DTGVSQNPRHKITKRGQNVTFRCDPISEHNRLYWYRQTLGQGPEFLTYFQNEAQLEKSRLLSDRFSAERPKGSFSTLEIQRTEQGDSAMYLCASSKSGRGGDTQYFGPGTRLTVL.

CDR3: CASSSGQGTSGANVLTF. Here the CDR3 DNA reads TGTGCCAGCAGCTCCGGACAGGGAACCTCTGGGGCCAACGTCCTGACTTTC. This chain links TRBV13 with TRBJ2-6; 8 bases are shared with TRBD1. The CDR3 has 17 residues. Germline lookup yields CDR1 PRHDT and CDR2 FYEKMQ (reference sequence). J gave up 0 bases and V 4 bases, and 5 bases lay outside the gene matches.

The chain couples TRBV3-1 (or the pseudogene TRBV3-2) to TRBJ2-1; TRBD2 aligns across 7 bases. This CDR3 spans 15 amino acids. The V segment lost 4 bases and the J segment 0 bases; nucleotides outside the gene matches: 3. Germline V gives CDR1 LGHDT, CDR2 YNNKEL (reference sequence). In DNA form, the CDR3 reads TGTGCCAGCAGCCCTCAGCGGGACTCCTACAATGAGCAGTTCTTC. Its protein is CASSPQRDSYNEQFF.

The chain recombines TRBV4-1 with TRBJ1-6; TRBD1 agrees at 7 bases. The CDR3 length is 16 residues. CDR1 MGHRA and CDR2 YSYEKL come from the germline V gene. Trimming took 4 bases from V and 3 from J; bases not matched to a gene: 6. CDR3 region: CASSRRQGIYNSPLHF. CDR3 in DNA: TGCGCCAGCAGCCGGAGACAGGGAATCTATAATTCACCCCTCCACTTT.

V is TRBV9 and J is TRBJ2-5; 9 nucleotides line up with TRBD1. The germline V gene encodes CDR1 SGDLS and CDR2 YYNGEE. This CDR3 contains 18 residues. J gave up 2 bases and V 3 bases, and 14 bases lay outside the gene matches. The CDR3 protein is CASSGPITGGAWQETQYF. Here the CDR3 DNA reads TGTGCCAGCAGCGGACCAATTACAGGGGGCGCGTGGCAAGAGACCCAGTACTTC.

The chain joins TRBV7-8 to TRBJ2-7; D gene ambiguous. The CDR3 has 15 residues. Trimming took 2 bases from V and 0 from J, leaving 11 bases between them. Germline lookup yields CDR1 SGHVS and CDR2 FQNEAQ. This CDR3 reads CASSLRRVSSYEQYF. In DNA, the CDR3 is TGTGCCAGCAGCTTACGTCGGGTCAGCTCCTACGAGCAGTACTTC.

DNA of the CDR3: TGTGCCAGCAGTTACTGGGCGAGGGCCCGATACGAGCAGTACTTC. As protein: CASSYWARARYEQYF. The chain links TRBV6-2 or TRBV6-3 to TRBJ2-7; the D gene is possibly TRBD2 (5 bases). Germline CDR1 and CDR2: MNHEY and SVGEGT. This CDR3 is 15 amino acids long. Deletions cut 1 base from V and 4 bases from J, with 14 bases between.

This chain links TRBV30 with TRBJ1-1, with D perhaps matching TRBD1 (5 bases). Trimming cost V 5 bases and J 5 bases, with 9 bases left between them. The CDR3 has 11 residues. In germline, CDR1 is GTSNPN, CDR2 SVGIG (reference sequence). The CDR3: CAWGGGTEAFF. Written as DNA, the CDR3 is TGTGCCTGGGGGGGAGGGACTGAAGCTTTCTTT.

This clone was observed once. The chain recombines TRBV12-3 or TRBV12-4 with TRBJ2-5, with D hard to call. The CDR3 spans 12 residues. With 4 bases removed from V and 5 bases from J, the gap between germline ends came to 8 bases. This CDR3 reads CASSSRYETQYF. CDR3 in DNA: TGTGCCAGCAGTTCCAGATACGAGACCCAGTACTTC.

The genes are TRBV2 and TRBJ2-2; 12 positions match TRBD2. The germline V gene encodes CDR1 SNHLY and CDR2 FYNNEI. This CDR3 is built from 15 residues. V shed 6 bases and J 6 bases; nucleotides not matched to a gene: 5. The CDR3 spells CASRVTSGSSGELFF. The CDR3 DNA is TGTGCCAGCAGGGTGACTAGCGGGAGTTCCGGGGAGCTGTTTTTT.

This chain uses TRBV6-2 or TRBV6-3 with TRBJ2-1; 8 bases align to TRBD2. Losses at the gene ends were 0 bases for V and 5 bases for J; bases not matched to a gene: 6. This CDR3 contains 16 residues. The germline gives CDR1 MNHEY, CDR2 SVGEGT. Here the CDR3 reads CASSYSRGSGNNEQFF. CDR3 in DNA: TGTGCCAGCAGTTACTCGAGGGGTAGCGGGAACAATGAGCAGTTCTTC.